Below, 30 T cell receptor beta chains from the same sample are listed, as sequenced in a study of T-cell reconstitution after alpha-beta-depleted transplantation in children. Study findings and constraints: By one year post-transplant, T-cell counts and diversity largely arose from T cells that were newly produced.

No antigen is known for these receptors. Unique molecular identifiers were incorporated into the prepared TCRbeta library. In TCRdb, the PCR reads were re-called with MiXCR into one record per CDR3 protein. In the table there are a few hundred thousand distinct CDR3 sequences, over 7% of which are singletons. Sequences were derived from peripheral blood, sampled 360 days after TCRalphabeta/CD19-depleted stem cell transplant. The receptors originated from a female patient aged 2 to 10 who had a stem cell transplant for Fanconi anemia, so the T cells may come from the graft donor.

This clonotype was seen many times. V gene TRBV19 combines with J gene TRBJ2-2; D is perhaps TRBD1 or TRBD2 (5 bases each). The germline CDR1 and CDR2 sequences are LNHDA and SQIVND (reference sequence). CDR3 length: 14 residues. V lost 5 bases and J lost 5, with 12 bases in between. CDR3 protein: CASSEGPRTGELFF. CDR3 coding DNA: TGTGCCAGTAGTGAGGGGCCGCGGACCGGGGAGCTGTTTTTT.

This clonotype was found many times. The rearrangement links TRBV2 to TRBJ1-3, with D hard to call. CDR3 length: 12 amino acids. The germline V gene has CDR1 SNHLY and CDR2 FYNNEI. The germline V and J ends were trimmed by 7 bases and 0 bases, with 4 bases remaining between them. CDR3 residues: CASTYSGNTIYF. Written as DNA, the CDR3 is TGTGCCAGCACCTACTCTGGAAACACCATATATTTT.

This clonotype occurred many times. The chain combines TRBV20-1 with TRBJ2-1; 10 bases are shared with TRBD2. Germline V gene sequence: CDR1 DFQATT, CDR2 SNEGSKA (reference sequence). The ends lost 0 bases at V and 6 bases at J; junction bases unmatched: 8. This CDR3 has 16 residues. The CDR3 loop reads CSARDEAGGLINEQFF. The CDR3, as DNA: TGCAGTGCTAGAGATGAAGCGGGGGGGCTTATCAATGAGCAGTTCTTC.

This clonotype was observed at least ten times. This chain joins TRBV29-1 and TRBJ2-1, with 8 positions matching TRBD1. V was pared by 7 bases and J by 7 bases, with 6 bases of the junction left unmatched. The germline gives CDR1 SQVTM, CDR2 ANQGSEA. The CDR3 runs to 12 residues. CDR3 in amino acids: CSGQTGGNEQFF. CDR3 nucleotides: TGCAGCGGGCAAACAGGGGGAAATGAGCAGTTCTTC.

Regarding this clonotype: This likely comes from a read error, as the CDR3 has no conserved phenylalanine or tryptophan at its end. It is unclear where the CDR3 begins or ends on the DNA, so no DNA is shown, and the CDR3 is as TCRdb lists it. CDR3 protein: CASSSNWGDYVV. V gene TRBV11-2 combines with J gene TRBJ2-3; the D call in the table, TRBD2, was not verified against the DNA. The CDR3 has 12 residues if both end residues are counted. Germline V lookup: CDR1 SGHAT, CDR2 FQNNGV.

This clonotype appeared a few times. The CDR3 region is CASSSDRVGTGELFF. The CDR3 DNA follows: TGCGCCAGCAGCTCTGACAGGGTGGGCACCGGGGAGCTGTTTTTT. The chain combines TRBV5-1 with TRBJ2-2; 7 positions match TRBD1. Germline values: CDR1 SGHRS, CDR2 YFSETQ. V lost 3 bases to trimming and J lost 4 bases; unmatched junction nucleotides: 6. The CDR3 covers 15 residues.

This clonotype turned up a few times. The chain links TRBV6-1 to TRBJ1-5, with D tentatively TRBD1 (6 bases). Trimming cost V 6 bases and J 5 bases, with 17 bases left between them. CDR1 and CDR2 from the germline V gene are MNHNS and SASEGT. The CDR3 length is 15 residues. CDR3 residues: CASSRGTRGDQPQHF. CDR3 sequence (DNA): TGTGCCAGCAGCCGGGGGACGAGGGGGGATCAGCCCCAGCATTTT.

Ten or more counts support this clonotype. The chain recombines TRBV12-3 or TRBV12-4 with TRBJ2-2; D is unclear. CDR3 length: 14 residues. V was shortened by 8 bases and J by 0 bases, with 10 bases between the two germline ends. The CDR3 spells CASGARPNTGELFF. In DNA, the CDR3 is TGTGCCAGCGGTGCCCGACCGAACACCGGGGAGCTGTTTTTT.

The chain couples TRBV6-5 to TRBJ1-1; TRBD1 agrees at 10 bases. The CDR3 runs 15 residues. Germline lookup yields CDR1 MNHEY and CDR2 SVGAGI. Unmatched junction bases numbered 8, after V lost 6 bases and J lost 4 bases. In DNA, the CDR3 is TGTGCCAGCAGCATACTCGGGACAGGGGTCACTGAAGCTTTCTTT. Its protein is CASSILGTGVTEAFF.

The table lists this clonotype with many counts. V usage is TRBV27 and J usage is TRBJ2-7, with D hard to call. The germline V and J ends were trimmed by 6 bases and 1 base, with 1 base remaining between them. The CDR3 is made up of 10 amino acids. Looked up from germline, CDR1 is MNHEY and CDR2 is SMNVEV (reference sequence). The CDR3 loop is CASRSYEQYF. Written as DNA, the CDR3 is TGTGCCAGCAGATCCTACGAGCAGTACTTC.

This clonotype occurred many times. CDR3 loop: CASSLDGLYNEQFF. Here the CDR3 DNA reads TGTGCCAGCAGCTTAGACGGACTGTACAATGAGCAGTTCTTC. The V gene is TRBV7-9, the J gene TRBJ2-1; D is possibly TRBD2 (5 bases). The CDR3 runs to 14 residues. CDR1 and CDR2 (germline): SEHNR, FQNEAQ (reference sequence). V dropped 1 base and J dropped 4 bases, with 8 bases sitting between them.

The table lists this clonotype with many counts. At one end, the junction sequence differs from germline, possibly due to a read error. This sequence joins TRBV6-2 or TRBV6-3 and TRBJ2-1, with 13 bases aligning to TRBD2. The germline gives CDR1 MNHEY, CDR2 SVGEGT. This CDR3 is 13 amino acids long. In nucleotides, the CDR3 is TGTGCCAGCAGTCCACGACTAGCGGGGGGTGTCCGCTTC. Protein product: CASSPRLAGGVRF.

Many counts were recorded for this clonotype. V usage is TRBV29-1 and J usage is TRBJ2-7; 9 bases map to TRBD2. The CDR3 is made up of 12 amino acids. V dropped 5 bases and J dropped 4; count of bases not matched to a gene: 3. Germline V gene sequence: CDR1 SQVTM, CDR2 ANQGSEA. CDR3 protein: CSVRLAGYEQYF. Written as DNA, the CDR3 is TGCAGCGTTCGCCTAGCGGGGTACGAGCAGTACTTC.

There are many counts of this clonotype. V and J are TRBV6-5 and TRBJ2-2, with D tentatively TRBD1 (6 bases). The CDR3 runs to 17 residues. V was shortened by 0 bases and J by 3 bases, with 14 bases between the two germline ends. Germline V gene data show CDR1 as MNHEY and CDR2 as SVGAGI. CDR3 sequence: CASSYSSTGRYTGELFF. CDR3 sequence (DNA): TGTGCCAGCAGTTACTCGTCGACAGGCCGGTACACCGGGGAGCTGTTTTTT.

In this sample, this clonotype turned up many times. The chain is built from TRBV20-1 and TRBJ1-1, with D perhaps matching TRBD1 (6 bases). The CDR3 totals 16 residues. V was shortened by 2 bases and J by 0 bases, with 16 bases between the two germline ends. From germline, CDR1 is DFQATT and CDR2 SNEGSKA (reference sequence). The CDR3 DNA reads as TGCAGTGCTAGAAGTGTCGAAGGGGGTATGAACACTGAAGCTTTCTTT. Its protein product is CSARSVEGGMNTEAFF.

V usage is TRBV20-1 and J usage is TRBJ2-5; a weak D match, TRBD2 (6 bases). In germline, CDR1 is DFQATT, CDR2 SNEGSKA (reference sequence). The V end lost 5 bases, the J end lost 5 bases, and 6 bases lay between the germline ends. The CDR3 is made up of 10 amino acids. The CDR3 loop is CSAGGETQYF. The DNA of the CDR3 is TGCAGTGCTGGGGGGGAGACCCAGTACTTC.

This clonotype was observed at least ten times. The CDR3: CASSFTRLDRKRRTEAFF. The CDR3 coding sequence is TGTGCCAGCAGTTTCACTAGGCTGGATCGTAAGAGGAGAACTGAAGCTTTCTTT. The chain couples TRBV28 to TRBJ1-1; D not resolved. The CDR3 consists of 18 residues. The V and J ends lost 3 bases and 5 bases respectively, with 25 bases between them. Germline V gives CDR1 MDHEN, CDR2 SYDVKM.

This clonotype was counted many times. In nucleotides, the CDR3 is TGTGCCAGCAGCTTCCTCGTTACAAGGCCCAACTATGGCTACACCTTC. It is translated as CASSFLVTRPNYGYTF. V and J are TRBV7-2 and TRBJ1-2, with no clear D. Trimming cost V 3 bases and J 2 bases, with 16 bases left between them. The CDR3 is made up of 16 amino acids. The germline gives CDR1 SGHTA, CDR2 FQGNSA.

This clonotype came up many times. The chain carries TRBV28 and TRBJ2-1; D perhaps matches TRBD1 (6 bases). The germline V and J ends were trimmed by 3 bases and 6 bases, with 27 bases remaining between them. The CDR3 has 19 residues. Germline V lookup: CDR1 MDHEN, CDR2 SYDVKM. This chain's CDR3 is CASSFRPVIGGYNLNEQFF. In nucleotides, the CDR3 is TGTGCCAGCAGTTTTCGACCGGTAATAGGGGGTTACAACCTCAATGAGCAGTTCTTC.

This clonotype came up a few times. The rearrangement uses TRBV28 and TRBJ2-5; 10 bases line up with TRBD2. The V and J ends lost 4 bases and 5 bases, in that order; junction bases with no gene match: 7. The CDR3 consists of 15 residues. The germline V gene has CDR1 MDHEN and CDR2 SYDVKM. CDR3 sequence: CASSSPGLAPETQYF. As DNA, the CDR3 is TGTGCCAGCAGTTCCCCGGGACTAGCGCCGGAGACCCAGTACTTC.

The chain uses TRBV7-8 and TRBJ1-1; TRBD1 aligns across 8 bases. With V trimmed by 1 base and J by 8 bases, 3 bases remained unmatched. This CDR3 comprises 13 residues. CDR1 is SGHVS, CDR2 FQNEAQ, per germline. CDR3 in amino acids: CASSLGTGLEAFF. The CDR3 DNA reads TGTGCCAGCAGCTTAGGGACAGGGTTGGAAGCTTTCTTT.

This clonotype was observed at least ten times. The chain links TRBV10-2 to TRBJ2-7, with D uncertain. In germline, CDR1 is WSHSY, CDR2 SAAADI. V gave up 4 bases and J gave up 0 bases, with 10 bases separating them. There are 14 residues in the CDR3. The DNA of the CDR3 is TGCGCCAGCAGTGGGTTAGCTAACTCCTACGAGCAGTACTTC. As protein: CASSGLANSYEQYF.

This clonotype occurred a few times. J is TRBJ2-3 and V is TRBV19; D not resolved. Germline assignment: CDR1 LNHDA and CDR2 SQIVND (reference sequence). CDR3 length: 14 amino acids. V lost 3 bases and J lost 2, with 9 bases in between. The DNA for the CDR3 is TGTGCCAGTAGTATTGGTGCAGTCACAGATACGCAGTATTTT. It is translated as CASSIGAVTDTQYF.

This clonotype showed up just a few times. The chain links TRBV10-3 to TRBJ2-5; D may be TRBD1 or TRBD2 (7 bases each). The CDR3 extends over 13 amino acids. Germline assignment: CDR1 ENHRY and CDR2 SYGVKD. V lost 10 bases to trimming and J lost 4 bases, with 16 bases between them. The CDR3 region has the DNA TGTGCCAGCGGGGGACAGATAAGAGAGACCCAGTACTTC. It encodes CASGGQIRETQYF.

This clonotype was picked up many times. The rearrangement joins TRBV12-3 or TRBV12-4 to TRBJ2-7, with TRBD2 matching over 16 bases. V lost 4 bases, J lost 4 bases, and 10 bases stayed unmatched. The CDR3 covers 18 residues. The CDR3 loop is CASSSGLAGGKAMYEQYF. The CDR3 nucleotides read TGTGCCAGCAGTTCGGGACTAGCGGGAGGGAAGGCTATGTACGAGCAGTACTTC.

This clonotype was found many times. The chain has TRBV10-1 and TRBJ2-3, with D possibly called TRBD1 or TRBD2 (6 bases each). Trimming removed 3 bases at V and 6 bases at J, with 16 bases between. The CDR3 is 15 amino acids. Germline V CDR1 and CDR2: WNHNN, SYGVQD (reference sequence). CDR3 sequence reads: CASSDPGAPRDTQYF. The DNA for the CDR3 is TGCGCCAGCAGTGATCCGGGGGCCCCGCGGGATACGCAGTATTTT.

This clonotype has a count of ten or more. The chain carries TRBV5-1 and TRBJ2-7; 10 nucleotides agree with TRBD2. With 3 bases clipped from V and 2 bases from J, the junction kept 8 bases outside the gene matches. This CDR3 comprises 16 residues. The V gene's germline CDR1 is SGHRS and CDR2 YFSETQ. The CDR3 DNA reads as TGCGCCAGCAGCTCATCTAGCGGGAGTCACGCCTACGAGCAGTACTTC. It is translated as CASSSSSGSHAYEQYF.

This clonotype came up a few times. The chain couples TRBV15 to TRBJ1-2, with TRBD1 matching over 7 bases. Trimming cost V 1 base and J 5 bases; bases outside gene matches: 4. The CDR3 totals 14 residues. Per germline, CDR1 LNHNV and CDR2 YYDKDF (reference sequence). The CDR3 sequence: CATSRVGGGYGYTF. Here the CDR3 DNA reads TGTGCCACCAGCAGAGTAGGGGGCGGATATGGCTACACCTTC.

The chain carries TRBV7-9 and TRBJ1-1; D perhaps matches TRBD1 (6 bases). There are 13 residues in the CDR3. V dropped 4 bases and J dropped 8 bases, with 14 bases sitting between them. CDR1 is SEHNR and CDR2 is FQNEAQ in the germline V gene (reference sequence). For the CDR3, the DNA is TGTGCCAGCAGCTCCCAACAGACAGGCGAAGCTTTCTTT. This encodes CASSSQQTGEAFF.

In this sample, this clonotype turned up many times. The chain uses TRBV5-6 and TRBJ1-1; D call uncertain. Germline CDR1 is SGHDT and CDR2 is YYEEEE. This CDR3 is built from 14 residues. The V end was cut by 2 bases, the J end by 3 bases, with 11 bases between. CDR3 nucleotides: TGTGCCAGCAGCTTTAGGGAGGCAGACACTGAAGCTTTCTTT. Its translation: CASSFREADTEAFF.